Shown below are 15 T cell receptor beta chains from a single sample sequenced in a study of regulatory T cells. The primer mix had 52 TRBV and 13 TRBJ primers. Generated by immunoSEQ multiplex PCR, the TCRdb table keeps only in-frame clones and is missing some. There are more than 15,000 clones in the sample; approximately 80% occur only once, and around 8% lies in the top ten. General observations from the study: In CD3G-deficient patients, conventional CD4+ T cells were enriched for hydrophobic CDR3 residues at positions 6 and 7.

Their recognized antigens are unknown. The specimen sequenced was conventional CD4+ T cells sorted from blood. The origin of the receptors is a person aged 30-39 years with CD3G deficiency.

The sample holds a few counts of this clone. The chain recombines TRBV6-1 with TRBJ2-2, with 8 bases lining up with TRBD1. The germline V gene encodes CDR1 MNHNS and CDR2 SASEGT. The CDR3 covers 16 residues. After removal of 5 bases from V and 5 bases from J, the junction contained 10 bases not matched to a gene. The CDR3 coding sequence is TGTGCCAGCAGTAAAGACAGGGGATCGGGGACCGGGGAGCTGTTTTTT. As protein: CASSKDRGSGTGELFF.

This sequence joins TRBV28 and TRBJ1-4; the D gene is possibly TRBD1 (6 bases). Germline CDR1 reads MDHEN; CDR2 reads SYDVKM. The ends were cut back, 7 bases at V and 4 bases at J, with 10 bases in the middle. The CDR3 extends over 13 amino acids. CDR3 loop: CASNGGGNEKLFF. Here the CDR3 DNA reads TGTGCCAGCAACGGGGGCGGTAATGAAAAACTGTTTTTT.

The chain employs TRBV6-1 and TRBJ2-7; no clear D gene. In germline, CDR1 is MNHNS, CDR2 SASEGT. Trimming pared 6 bases from V and 4 bases from J, leaving 13 bases between. The CDR3 loop spans 13 amino acids. The CDR3, as DNA: TGTGCCAGCAGAGCCTTGATCGGTTACGAGCAGTACTTC. This gives the protein CASRALIGYEQYF.

The chain couples TRBV19 to TRBJ2-7; TRBD1 matches 9 bases. The CDR3 is 13 residues long. The germline V gene encodes CDR1 LNHDA and CDR2 SQIVND (reference sequence). The V segment lost 6 bases and the J segment 6 bases; nucleotides outside the gene matches: 6. Written as DNA, the CDR3 is TGTGCCAGTAGCGACAGGGGGACGGGCGAGCAGTACTTC. It is translated as CASSDRGTGEQYF.

The J gene is TRBJ1-2, the V gene TRBV6-1, with TRBD1 as a possible D gene (6 bases). CDR3 length: 16 amino acids. With 4 bases removed from V and 1 base from J, the gap between germline ends came to 16 bases. Looked up from germline, CDR1 is MNHNS and CDR2 is SASEGT. In DNA, the CDR3 is TGTGCCAGCAGTGCCCGGACAGTCCGTCATAACTATGGCTACACCTTC. Residues: CASSARTVRHNYGYTF.

The chain recombines TRBV7-9 with TRBJ2-6, with 13 nucleotides matching TRBD2. CDR1 SEHNR and CDR2 FQNEAQ come from the germline V gene (reference sequence). After removal of 8 bases from V and 0 bases from J, the junction contained 1 base not matched to a gene. The CDR3 consists of 16 residues. The CDR3 DNA is TGTGCCAGCGGACTAGCGGGAGTCTCTGGGGCCAACGTCCTGACTTTC. This codes for CASGLAGVSGANVLTF.

Of note for this clone: One end of the junction does not line up with germline, which may come from a read error. CDR3 amino acids: CSAATSGRPVF. The DNA of the CDR3 is TGCAGTGCTGCCACTAGCGGGAGGCCCGTCTTC. This chain joins TRBV20-1 and TRBJ2-1, with TRBD2 matching 12 bases. This CDR3 is 11 amino acids long. Germline CDR1 DFQATT, CDR2 SNEGSKA (reference sequence).

This chain joins TRBV6-1 and TRBJ1-2; 9 bases agree with TRBD1. The junction had 13 bases not matched to a gene; V was cut back by 3 bases and J by 14 bases. The germline CDR1 and CDR2 sequences are MNHNS and SASEGT. The CDR3 loop spans 14 amino acids. CDR3 DNA: TGTGCCAGCAGTGATAGTGGGACAGGGCAGCCTGGGACCTTC. Protein product: CASSDSGTGQPGTF.

The chain combines TRBV7-9 with TRBJ2-3; D not certain. The CDR3 length is 14 residues. CDR1 and CDR2 (germline): SEHNR, FQNEAQ (reference sequence). V was pared by 6 bases and J by 2 bases, with 12 bases between. The CDR3 loop reads CASSPFSPTDTQYF. The DNA for the CDR3 is TGTGCCAGCAGTCCATTCTCCCCCACAGATACGCAGTATTTT.

A single count supports this clone. The genes are TRBV6-1 and TRBJ2-3, with 9 bases fitting TRBD1. V was clipped by 4 bases and J by 8 bases; unmatched bases: 7. Germline V lookup: CDR1 MNHNS, CDR2 SASEGT. The CDR3 spans 14 residues. The CDR3: CASSATGGTGTQYF. CDR3 DNA: TGTGCCAGCAGTGCTACAGGGGGCACTGGTACGCAGTATTTT.

This clone was counted between two and nine times. As DNA, the CDR3 is TGTGCCAGCAGCGGACTCGGGACAGGCCGTTACAATGAGCAGTTCTTC. Its translation: CASSGLGTGRYNEQFF. The V and J genes are TRBV7-8 and TRBJ2-1; the match to TRBD1 covers 8 bases. Germline CDR1 and CDR2: SGHVS and FQNEAQ. The CDR3 runs 16 residues. J gave up 4 bases and V 5 bases, and 10 bases lay outside the gene matches.

The gene calls are TRBV7-9 and TRBJ2-3; 14 bases map to TRBD2. V trimming: 5 bases; J trimming: 3 bases; junction bases outside the gene matches: 4. From germline, CDR1 is SEHNR and CDR2 FQNEAQ (reference sequence). The CDR3 consists of 16 residues. The chain's CDR3 is CASSVGTSGRTDTQYF. In DNA, the CDR3 is TGTGCCAGCAGCGTCGGGACTAGCGGGAGAACAGATACGCAGTATTTT.

V usage is TRBV9 and J usage is TRBJ2-3; D is possibly TRBD1 (5 bases). V lost 4 bases, J lost 2 bases, and 11 bases lay in between. There are 14 residues in the CDR3. Germline V gene lookup returns CDR1 SGDLS and CDR2 YYNGEE. The CDR3 here is CASSLGQATDTQYF. In DNA, the CDR3 is TGTGCCAGCAGCCTTGGACAAGCCACAGATACGCAGTATTTT.

V usage is TRBV6-1 and J usage is TRBJ2-1; 7 bases fit TRBD2. Unmatched junction bases numbered 8, after V lost 8 bases and J lost 4 bases. The length of the CDR3 is 14 residues. The germline CDR1 and CDR2 sequences are MNHNS and SASEGT. Written as DNA, the CDR3 is TGTGCCAGCTCGAGAGGCGGGAGATACAATGAGCAGTTCTTC. It is translated as CASSRGGRYNEQFF.

This chain connects TRBV7-8 to TRBJ1-6, with D unclear. The CDR3 loop spans 13 amino acids. CDR1 and CDR2 from the germline V gene are SGHVS and FQNEAQ. The V end lost 4 bases, the J end lost 8 bases, and 9 bases lay between the germline ends. The CDR3 sequence: CASSSLPDSPLHF. The DNA for the CDR3 is TGTGCCAGCAGCTCCTTACCCGATTCACCCCTCCACTTT.